The 13 T cell receptor beta chains given below trace back to one sample, sequenced in a study of human T cells and chemical hapten exposure. TCRdb called the RACE reads again in MiXCR, with one record for every CDR3 protein. The sample shows roughly 380,000 distinct CDR3 sequences, nearly 6.5% of them seen only once. Noted time point: patch test 2, 6 weeks after DPC sensitization. The treatment: therapeutic diphenylcyclopropenone sensitization with weekly scalp DPC. The material sequenced was whole blood, taken in connection with sensitization to the hapten diphenylcyclopropenone (DPC). Receptors originate from a woman younger than 35 with alopecia areata. Some clones in this sample may be carry-over from other donors' samples.

A few counts support this clonotype. The chain joins TRBV20-1 to TRBJ1-1; tentatively, D is TRBD1 (6 bases). Germline lookup yields CDR1 DFQATT and CDR2 SNEGSKA (reference sequence). CDR3 size: 12 residues. Trimming cost V 7 bases and J 5 bases, with 14 bases left between them. CDR3 DNA sequence: TGCAGTGTACCCGGGGGCGCTACTGAAGCTTTCTTT. It is translated as CSVPGGATEAFF.

This clonotype was detected a few times. The chain recombines TRBV7-9 with TRBJ2-1, with D unclear. The CDR3 length is 13 residues. The germline V gene has CDR1 SEHNR and CDR2 FQNEAQ (reference sequence). Between the trimmed V and J ends, which lost 1 base and 6 bases, there was a span of 7 bases. CDR3 nucleotides: TGTGCCAGCAGCTTAGGACGGCCCAATGAGCAGTTCTTC. It is translated as CASSLGRPNEQFF.

This clonotype was recorded at least ten times. This sequence joins TRBV12-5 and TRBJ1-1, with D uncertain. Germline values: CDR1 LGHNT, CDR2 FRNRAP. The CDR3 has 12 amino acids. Trimming pared 9 bases from V and 0 bases from J, leaving 8 bases between. The DNA of the CDR3 is TGTGCTAGCCGGGTTCTGAACACTGAAGCTTTCTTT. Translated: CASRVLNTEAFF.

This clonotype has only a few counts. V and J are TRBV7-2 and TRBJ1-3; D gene ambiguous. Trimming took 1 base from V and 2 from J, leaving 9 bases between them. This CDR3 comprises 15 residues. In germline, CDR1 is SGHTA, CDR2 FQGNSA. The CDR3 reads CASSLGGQAGNTIYF. In DNA, the CDR3 is TGTGCCAGCAGCTTAGGGGGTCAGGCTGGAAACACCATATATTTT.

This clonotype occurred a few times. The chain links TRBV20-1 to TRBJ2-3; 12 nucleotides match TRBD2. CDR1 and CDR2 (germline): DFQATT, SNEGSKA (reference sequence). J gave up 4 bases and V 2 bases, and 7 bases lay outside the gene matches. There are 16 residues in the CDR3. CDR3 DNA: TGCAGTGCTAGATATAGACGGACTAGCGGGGCAGATACGCAGTATTTT. Encoded protein: CSARYRRTSGADTQYF.

This clonotype occurred a few times. The genes are TRBV20-1 and TRBJ2-7; 9 nucleotides line up with TRBD2. This CDR3 spans 15 amino acids. The junction had 11 bases not matched to a gene; V was cut back by 4 bases and J by 4 bases. Germline values: CDR1 DFQATT, CDR2 SNEGSKA (reference sequence). The CDR3 protein is CSAKKSGTSLYEQYF. CDR3 in DNA: TGCAGTGCTAAAAAATCCGGGACTAGCTTGTACGAGCAGTACTTC.

In its sample, this clonotype was seen a few times. The rearrangement joins TRBV6-5 to TRBJ1-4; D may be TRBD1 (5 bases). V was clipped by 3 bases and J by 8 bases, with 13 bases between them. Germline lookup yields CDR1 MNHEY and CDR2 SVGAGI. The CDR3 length is 14 residues. CDR3: CASSYRQGGEKLFF. Here the CDR3 DNA reads TGTGCCAGCAGTTATCGGCAGGGCGGCGAAAAACTGTTTTTT.

This clonotype was seen repeatedly, ten times or more. At one of its ends the junction is not consistent with the germline gene, which may arise from a read error. V is TRBV5-6 and J is TRBJ2-1, with D tentatively TRBD1 or TRBD2 (5 bases each). Germline V lookup: CDR1 SGHDT, CDR2 YYEEEE. The CDR3 runs to 12 residues. The CDR3 coding sequence is TGTGCCAGCAGCCTGCACCCGGGGCAACCCGCGTTC. Encoded protein: CASSLHPGQPAF. The full variable domain, rest sourced from reference TRBV5-6 and TRBJ2-1, is DAGVTQSPTHLIKTRGQQVTLRCSPKSGHDTVSWYQQALGQGPQFIFQYYEEEERQRGNFPDRFSGHQFPNYSSELNVNALLLGDSALYLCASSLHPGQPAFGPGTRLTVL.

The chain joins TRBV1 to TRBJ1-2; the D segment call TRBD1 is taken from the table without a DNA check. TRBV1 is flagged as a pseudogene. This CDR3 contains 17 residues. CDR3 loop: CTSSQDSRDGANYGYTF. Written as DNA, the CDR3 is TGCACCAGCAGCCAAGATTCCCGGGACGGCGCTAACTATGGCTACACCTTC.

This clonotype was seen at least ten times. CDR3 nucleotide sequence: TGTGCCACCAGCAGATTCCGGGGGGGCCTGAACAATGAGCAGTTCTTC. This sequence encodes CATSRFRGGLNNEQFF. This sequence joins TRBV15 and TRBJ2-1, with 8 bases aligning to TRBD2. Germline-derived CDR1 and CDR2 are LNHNV and YYDKDF (reference sequence). Unmatched junction bases numbered 8, after V lost 2 bases and J lost 5 bases. The CDR3 contains 16 residues.

In its sample, this clonotype was seen many times. V usage is TRBV7-2 and J usage is TRBJ2-3; 15 nucleotides line up with TRBD2. This CDR3 has 17 amino acids. Germline CDR1 reads SGHTA; CDR2 reads FQGNSA. V was pared by 5 bases and J by 5 bases, with 8 bases of the junction left unmatched. CDR3 in amino acids: CASSQISGLAGGDTQYF. The CDR3 DNA is TGTGCCAGCAGCCAAATATCGGGACTAGCGGGGGGAGATACGCAGTATTTT.

This clonotype has at least ten counts. The rearrangement joins TRBV20-1 to TRBJ1-2; tentatively, D is TRBD1 (6 bases). CDR1 is DFQATT, CDR2 SNEGSKA, per germline (reference sequence). This CDR3 is 13 amino acids long. Trimming removed 6 bases at V and 4 bases at J, with 15 bases between. CDR3 bases: TGCAGTGCCCAGGGGACGGCGACCTATGGCTACACCTTC. Amino acids: CSAQGTATYGYTF.

The rearrangement uses TRBV7-2 and TRBJ1-4; 8 bases agree with TRBD1. J was trimmed by 4 bases and V by 4 bases; bases with no gene match: 11. Germline loops: CDR1 SGHTA, CDR2 FQGNSA. CDR3 length equals 17 residues. The CDR3 DNA reads as TGTGCCAGCAGCTCACAGGGGGGAATAGGGATTAATGAAAAACTGTTTTTT. Translating gives CASSSQGGIGINEKLFF.